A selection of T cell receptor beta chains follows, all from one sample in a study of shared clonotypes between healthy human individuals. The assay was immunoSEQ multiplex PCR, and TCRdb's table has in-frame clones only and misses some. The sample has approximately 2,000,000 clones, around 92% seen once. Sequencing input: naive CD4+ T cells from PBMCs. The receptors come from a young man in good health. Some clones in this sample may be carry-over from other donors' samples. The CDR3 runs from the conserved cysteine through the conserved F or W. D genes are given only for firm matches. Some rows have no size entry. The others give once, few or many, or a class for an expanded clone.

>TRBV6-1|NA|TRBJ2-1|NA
TGTGCCAGCAGTGTCCAGGCTTACGCCTACAATGAGCAGTTCTTC
CASSVQAYAYNEQFF
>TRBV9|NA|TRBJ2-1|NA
TGTGCCAGCAGCGTAGAACAGGGAAGTGAGCAGTTCTTC
CASSVEQGSEQFF
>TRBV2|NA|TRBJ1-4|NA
TGTGCCAGCAGGGCCGGGGCAGGACCGAATGAAAAACTGTTTTTT
CASRAGAGPNEKLFF
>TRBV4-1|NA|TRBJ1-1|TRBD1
TGCGCCAGCAGCCGACTACAGGGGGCAATGTACACTGAAGCTTTCTTT
CASSRLQGAMYTEAFF
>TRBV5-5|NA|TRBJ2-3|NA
TGTGCCAGCAGTCTGCCCCCTAGCAGGGATACGCAGTATTTT
CASSLPPSRDTQYF
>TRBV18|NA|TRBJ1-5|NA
TGTGCCAGCTCACCCGCGGGGGCTGGAGATCAGCCCCAGCATTTT
CASSPAGAGDQPQHF
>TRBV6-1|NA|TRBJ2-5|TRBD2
TGTGCCAGCACCCGGACTAGCGGGAGTACGGAGACCCAGTACTTC
CASTRTSGSTETQYF
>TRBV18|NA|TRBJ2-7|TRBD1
TGTGCCAGCTCACCACCGACGACAGGGGGATTGAAGGAGCAGTACTTC
CASSPPTTGGLKEQYF
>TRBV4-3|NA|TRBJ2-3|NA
TGCGCCAGCAGCTCGCAACCCGACAGGGGAGGGACAGATACGCAGTATTTT
CASSSQPDRGGTDTQYF
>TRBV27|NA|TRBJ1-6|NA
TGTGCCAGCAGCCCCGGTGGGTGGTTGGGGTCACCCCTCCACTTT
CASSPGGWLGSPLHF
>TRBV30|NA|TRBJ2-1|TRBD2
TGTGCCTGGAGTAGGGCTAGCGGTTACCTCATTATAGAGCAGTTCTTC
CAWSRASGYLIIEQFF
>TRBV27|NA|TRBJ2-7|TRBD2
TGTGCCAGCAGTTCCACCGGGACTAGCGGGAGACGCGCCTACGAGCAGTACTTC
CASSSTGTSGRRAYEQYF
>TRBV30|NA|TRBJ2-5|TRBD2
TGTGCCTGGAGTCCCGATTACGGGGGGTTCGGGGAGACCCAGTACTTC
CAWSPDYGGFGETQYF
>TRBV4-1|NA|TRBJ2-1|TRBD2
TGCGCCAGCAGCCGGACTAGCGGGAGGGGGAATGAGCAGTTCTTC
CASSRTSGRGNEQFF
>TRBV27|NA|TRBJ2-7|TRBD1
TGTGCCAGCAGAACACGACAGGGGCGGCCCTACGAGCAGTACTTC
CASRTRQGRPYEQYF
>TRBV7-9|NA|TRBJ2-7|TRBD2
TGTGCCAGCAGTTCCCCTAGCGGGAGTACGTACGAGCAGTACTTC
CASSSPSGSTYEQYF
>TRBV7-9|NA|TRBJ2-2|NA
TGTGCCAGCAGCCTCCGGGTCGGGGAGCTGTTTTTT
CASSLRVGELFF
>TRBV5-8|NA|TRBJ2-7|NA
TGTGCCAGCAGCTTGATTTCGGGGGAAGAGTCTTACGAGCAGTACTTC
CASSLISGEESYEQYF
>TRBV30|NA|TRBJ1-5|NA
TGTGCCTGGAGTCGGGGGGCCGGTAATCAGCCCCAGCATTTT
CAWSRGAGNQPQHF
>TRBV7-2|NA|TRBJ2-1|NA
TGTGCCAGCAGCTTAAGTCCCTCCTTAGTGGGTGAGCAGTTCTTC
CASSLSPSLVGEQFF
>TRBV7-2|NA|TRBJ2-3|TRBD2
TGTGCCAGCGCTAGCGGGAGGGCCGGTGGAGATACGCAGTATTTT
CASASGRAGGDTQYF
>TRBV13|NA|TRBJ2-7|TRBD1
TGTGCCAGCAGCTCCCGTCCGGGACAGACTTTGTACGAGCAGTACTTC
CASSSRPGQTLYEQYF
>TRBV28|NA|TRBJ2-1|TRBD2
TGTGCCTCCGGGACTAGCGGTTACAATGAGCAGTTCTTC
CASGTSGYNEQFF
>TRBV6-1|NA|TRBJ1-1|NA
TGTGCCAGCAGCCCCGGGGGAACAGAGAAAGCTTTCTTT
CASSPGGTEKAFF
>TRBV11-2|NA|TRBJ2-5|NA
TGTGCCAGCAGCTTAGGTGGGATTGAGACCCAGTACTTC
CASSLGGIETQYF
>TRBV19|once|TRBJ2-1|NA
TGTGCCAGTAGTCCCACGGCGAAGTACAATGAGCAGTTCTTC
CASSPTAKYNEQFF
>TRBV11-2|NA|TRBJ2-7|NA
TGTGCCAGCTCCCGTGTGGCGCAGACAACTGCCTACGAGCAGTACTTC
CASSRVAQTTAYEQYF
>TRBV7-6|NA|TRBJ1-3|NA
TGTGCCAGCAGCTTAGCTTTGGGAGACACCATATATTTT
CASSLALGDTIYF
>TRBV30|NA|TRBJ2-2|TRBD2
TGTGCCTGGACCCCAGAGCGGGGGGAGAACACCGGGGAGCTGTTTTTT
CAWTPERGENTGELFF
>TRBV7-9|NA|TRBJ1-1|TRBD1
TGTGCCAGCAGTGAAAAAGGGACAGTGAACACTGAAGCTTTCTTT
CASSEKGTVNTEAFF
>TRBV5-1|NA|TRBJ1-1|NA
TGCGCCAGCAGCTTGTGGGACGAAAACACTGAAGCTTTCTTT
CASSLWDENTEAFF
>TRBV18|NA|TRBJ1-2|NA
TGTGCCAGCTCACGGGGGTTTGACTATGGCTACACCTTC
CASSRGFDYGYTF
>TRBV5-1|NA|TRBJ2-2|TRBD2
TGCGCCACCGCCGATCTAGCGGCGAACACCGGGGAGCTGTTTTTT
CATADLAANTGELFF
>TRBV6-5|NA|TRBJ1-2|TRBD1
TGTGCCAGCAGCAGCCGGGACAGGGTCTATGGCTACACCTTC
CASSSRDRVYGYTF
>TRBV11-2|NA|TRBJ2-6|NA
TGTGCCAGCAGCACCCGGGAACACTTTAGCTCTGGGGCCAACGTCCTGACTTTC
CASSTREHFSSGANVLTF
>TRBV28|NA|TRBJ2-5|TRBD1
TGTGCCAGCAGTCAAGGGGACAGCCAAGAGACCCAGTACTTC
CASSQGDSQETQYF
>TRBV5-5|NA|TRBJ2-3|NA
TGTGCCAGCAGGGCAGACGCAGATACGCAGTATTTT
CASRADADTQYF
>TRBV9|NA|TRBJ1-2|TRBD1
TGTGCCAGCAGCGCGTGGGGGACAGGCTATAACTATGGCTACACCTTC
CASSAWGTGYNYGYTF
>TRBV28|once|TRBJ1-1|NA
TGTGCCAGCAGTCCTTCCCCTCTCGAAGCTTTCTTT
CASSPSPLEAFF
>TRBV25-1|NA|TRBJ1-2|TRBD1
TGTGCCAGCAGTGAATCGGAAATGACAGGGGGCGCAAGAGGCTACACCTTC
CASSESEMTGGARGYTF
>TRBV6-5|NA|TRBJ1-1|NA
TGTGCCAGCTTCAATCTGAATTCGTACACTGAAGCTTTCTTT
CASFNLNSYTEAFF
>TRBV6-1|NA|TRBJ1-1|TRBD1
TGTGCCAGCAGCGGAGGGACAGGGTACGACACTGAAGCTTTCTTT
CASSGGTGYDTEAFF
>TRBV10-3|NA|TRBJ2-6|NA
TGTGCCATCAGTCGACAAAATCTTGGGGCCAACGTCCTGACTTTC
CAISRQNLGANVLTF
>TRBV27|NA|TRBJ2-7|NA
TGTGCCAGCAGTCCGACGGGACGCCCCTACGAGCAGTACTTC
CASSPTGRPYEQYF
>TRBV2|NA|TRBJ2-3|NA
TGTGCCAGCAATAGCGACACCCGCACAGATACGCAGTATTTT
CASNSDTRTDTQYF
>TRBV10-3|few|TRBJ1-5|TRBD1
TGTGCCATCAGTGATGACAGGGGAAGTTGGCAGCCCCAGCATTTT
CAISDDRGSWQPQHF
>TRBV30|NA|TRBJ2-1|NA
TGTGCCTGGAAGACCAGGGGAGTATTAGGCTACAATGAGCAGTTCTTC
CAWKTRGVLGYNEQFF
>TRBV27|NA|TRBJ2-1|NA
TGTGCCAGCAGTCCCCCCCGGGGCCGGAGCTCCTACAATGAGCAGTTCTTC
CASSPPRGRSSYNEQFF
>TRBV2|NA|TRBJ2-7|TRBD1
TGTGCCAGCGTAGAGGGGGCTAAAGTCTACGAGCAGTACTTC
CASVEGAKVYEQYF
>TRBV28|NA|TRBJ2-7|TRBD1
TGTGCCAGCAGTACCTTGCGGGACAGGGGGTTCGGGCAGTACTTC
CASSTLRDRGFGQYF
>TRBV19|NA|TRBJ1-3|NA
TGTGCCAGTAGTACCCACCGGACAGGAAACACCATATATTTT
CASSTHRTGNTIYF
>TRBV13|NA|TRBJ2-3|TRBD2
TGTGCCAGCAGCCGGGGACTAGCGGGCTACTATAGCACAGATACGCAGTATTTT
CASSRGLAGYYSTDTQYF
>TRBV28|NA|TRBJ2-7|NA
TGTGCCAGCAGTTTTCCCCTGGGCAGGGGTTACGAGCAGTACTTC
CASSFPLGRGYEQYF